These T cell receptor beta chains were read from a single sample in a study of prognosis after radiotherapy for stage I lung cancer. TCRdb reprocessed the multiplex PCR reads with MiXCR, giving one entry per CDR3 protein. This sample has some 8,500 distinct CDR3 sequences, with over 50% found just once. This specimen consisted of PBMCs, obtained before or after stereotactic body radiation therapy (not recorded which). The receptors shown here come from a donor over 45 with non-small cell lung cancer. The CDR3 runs from the conserved cysteine through the conserved F or W. D genes are given only for firm matches. The size of a clone is reported for some rows only, either as once, few or many, or as a class for expanded clones.

J gene: TRBJ1-5
D gene: .
V gene: TRBV28
clone size: .
CDR3 DNA: TGTGCCAGCACCAGCACTAAGGTGGGTGGATCCCAGCATTTT
CDR3 protein: CASTSTKVGGSQHF

J gene: TRBJ2-1
D gene: .
V gene: TRBV20-1
clone size: large
CDR3 DNA: TGCAGTGCTAGCCGAGGGCCGAATGAGCAGTTCTTC
CDR3 protein: CSASRGPNEQFF

J gene: TRBJ1-2
D gene: .
V gene: TRBV6-1
clone size: .
CDR3 DNA: TGTGCCGTGTCTCGAGGGAACTATGGCTACACCTTC
CDR3 protein: CAVSRGNYGYTF

J gene: TRBJ1-1
D gene: TRBD1
V gene: TRBV12-3/TRBV12-4
clone size: .
CDR3 DNA: TGTGCCAGCAGGGAACAGGGGTTGAACACTGAAGCTTTCTTT
CDR3 protein: CASREQGLNTEAFF

J gene: TRBJ2-3
D gene: TRBD2
V gene: TRBV24-1
clone size: .
CDR3 DNA: TGTGCCACCAGTGACACCGGGACTAGCGGGAGGGGCACAGATACGCAGTATTTT
CDR3 protein: CATSDTGTSGRGTDTQYF

J gene: TRBJ2-1
D gene: TRBD1
V gene: TRBV7-2
clone size: .
CDR3 DNA: TGTGCCAGCAGCCGGACAGGGGGCTCCTACAATGAGCAGTTCTTC
CDR3 protein: CASSRTGGSYNEQFF

J gene: TRBJ2-3
D gene: TRBD2
V gene: TRBV4-1
clone size: medium-sized
CDR3 DNA: TGCGCCAGCAGCCCGTCTAGCGGGATATCTAGCACAGATACGCAGTATTTT
CDR3 protein: CASSPSSGISSTDTQYF

J gene: TRBJ1-2
D gene: .
V gene: TRBV6-4
clone size: .
CDR3 DNA: TGTGCCAGCAGTGACAGGGACACCGGTGGCTACACCTTC
CDR3 protein: CASSDRDTGGYTF

J gene: TRBJ2-7
D gene: .
V gene: TRBV15
clone size: medium-sized
CDR3 DNA: TGTGCCACCAGCGGGGAGACAGGTTCCTACGAGCAGTACTTC
CDR3 protein: CATSGETGSYEQYF

J gene: TRBJ1-1
D gene: TRBD1
V gene: TRBV20-1
clone size: .
CDR3 DNA: TGCAGTGCTAGTTCCCAAAACAGGGGGAACACTGAAGCTTTCTTT
CDR3 protein: CSASSQNRGNTEAFF

J gene: TRBJ2-2
D gene: .
V gene: TRBV6-4
clone size: .
CDR3 DNA: TGTGCCAGCCCAGGCGCCGGGGAGCTGTTTTTT
CDR3 protein: CASPGAGELFF

J gene: TRBJ1-1
D gene: .
V gene: TRBV27
clone size: medium-sized
CDR3 DNA: TGTGCCAGCAGTACCAAGGGGGGAGCTTTCTTT
CDR3 protein: CASSTKGGAFF

J gene: TRBJ1-6
D gene: TRBD1
V gene: TRBV30
clone size: .
CDR3 DNA: TGTGCCTGGGAGGGGACAGGCCCCTCACCCCTCCACTTT
CDR3 protein: CAWEGTGPSPLHF

J gene: TRBJ2-7
D gene: .
V gene: TRBV20-1
clone size: medium-sized
CDR3 DNA: TGCAGTGCTAGAGATTGGACAGCGATTAACTACGAGCAGTACTTC
CDR3 protein: CSARDWTAINYEQYF

J gene: TRBJ1-5
D gene: .
V gene: TRBV20-1
clone size: .
CDR3 DNA: TGCAGCGCCAGCACGGGAGACGGCAATCAGCCCCAGCATTTT
CDR3 protein: CSASTGDGNQPQHF

J gene: TRBJ2-7
D gene: TRBD1
V gene: TRBV27
clone size: .
CDR3 DNA: TGTGCCATCAAGAGGGGGGGGACAGGGGAGTACGAGCAGTACTTC
CDR3 protein: CAIKRGGTGEYEQYF

J gene: TRBJ2-1
D gene: .
V gene: TRBV7-6
clone size: .
CDR3 DNA: TGTGCCAGCAGCCCAACGGTCGGCTACAATGAGCAGTTCTTC
CDR3 protein: CASSPTVGYNEQFF

J gene: TRBJ2-1
D gene: TRBD2
V gene: TRBV10-2
clone size: medium-sized
CDR3 DNA: TGCGCCAGCAATCGTGCGGGAGGGGTCACTGAGCAGTTCTTC
CDR3 protein: CASNRAGGVTEQFF

J gene: TRBJ1-6
D gene: TRBD1
V gene: TRBV9
clone size: .
CDR3 DNA: TGTGCCAGCAGCCCTCAGGGACAGGGGTCCCCTAAGACACCCCTCCACTTT
CDR3 protein: CASSPQGQGSPKTPLHF

J gene: TRBJ2-7
D gene: TRBD2
V gene: TRBV24-1
clone size: large
CDR3 DNA: TGTGCCACCAGCCCGGGGGAGGGCTCCTACGAGCAGTACTTC
CDR3 protein: CATSPGEGSYEQYF

J gene: TRBJ2-2
D gene: .
V gene: TRBV7-9
clone size: medium-sized
CDR3 DNA: TGTGCCAGCAGCTTAGCGATACAGAACACCGGGGAGCTGTTTTTT
CDR3 protein: CASSLAIQNTGELFF

J gene: TRBJ2-5
D gene: .
V gene: TRBV27
clone size: medium-sized
CDR3 DNA: TGTGCCAGCAGGGGTCGGAAACAGGTCGGATTTCGAGAGACCCAGTACTTC
CDR3 protein: CASRGRKQVGFRETQYF

J gene: TRBJ2-5
D gene: .
V gene: TRBV20-1
clone size: .
CDR3 DNA: TGCAGTGCTCCCACCCGGTGGGGCAGGACCCATTACTTC
CDR3 protein: CSAPTRWGRTHYF

J gene: TRBJ2-1
D gene: TRBD2
V gene: TRBV9
clone size: .
CDR3 DNA: TGTGCCAGCAGCGTAGTAGGCGGGAGGTCCGCTGAGCAGTTCTTC
CDR3 protein: CASSVVGGRSAEQFF

J gene: TRBJ2-1
D gene: .
V gene: TRBV2
clone size: .
CDR3 DNA: TGTGCCAGCAGTCCGACTTCTATGGGCCGTAGCAATGAGCAGTTCTTC
CDR3 protein: CASSPTSMGRSNEQFF

J gene: TRBJ1-4
D gene: TRBD1
V gene: TRBV12-3/TRBV12-4
clone size: medium-sized
CDR3 DNA: TGTGCCAGCTCACAGGGGGGCGCAAAACTGTTTTTT
CDR3 protein: CASSQGGAKLFF

J gene: TRBJ1-5
D gene: .
V gene: TRBV6-2/TRBV6-3
clone size: once
CDR3 DNA: TGTGCCAGCACATTAGGCCGCCTGGGGCCCCAGCATTTT
CDR3 protein: CASTLGRLGPQHF

J gene: TRBJ1-3
D gene: .
V gene: TRBV20-1
clone size: .
CDR3 DNA: TGCAGTGCTAGAGATGGGGGACAACTAAACACCATATATTTT
CDR3 protein: CSARDGGQLNTIYF

J gene: TRBJ1-4
D gene: TRBD1
V gene: TRBV19
clone size: .
CDR3 DNA: TGTGCCAGTAGTGGGACAGGGAGAGGAAAACTGTTTTTT
CDR3 protein: CASSGTGRGKLFF

J gene: TRBJ2-7
D gene: .
V gene: TRBV4-1
clone size: many
CDR3 DNA: TGCGCCAGCAGCCAAGATCGAGGGGGGCCCGACGAGCAGTACTTC
CDR3 protein: CASSQDRGGPDEQYF

J gene: TRBJ1-2
D gene: .
V gene: TRBV12-3/TRBV12-4
clone size: .
CDR3 DNA: TGTGCCAGCAGTACCCGGACAGCGATTAACTATGGCTACACCTTC
CDR3 protein: CASSTRTAINYGYTF

J gene: TRBJ2-1
D gene: TRBD2
V gene: TRBV20-1
clone size: medium-sized
CDR3 DNA: TGCAGTGCTACCGGGACTAGCGGACCCAATGAGCAGTTCTTC
CDR3 protein: CSATGTSGPNEQFF

J gene: TRBJ2-3
D gene: TRBD1
V gene: TRBV28
clone size: once
CDR3 DNA: TGTGCCAGCAGTTTATTAGGACAGGGAGCGCAGTGTTTT
CDR3 protein: CASSLLGQGAQCF

J gene: TRBJ2-7
D gene: .
V gene: TRBV2
clone size: .
CDR3 DNA: TGTGCCAGCAGCCCCAGCTCCTACGAGCAGTACTTC
CDR3 protein: CASSPSSYEQYF

J gene: TRBJ2-2
D gene: TRBD2
V gene: TRBV4-1
clone size: many
CDR3 DNA: TGTGCCAGCAGCCAACCCGGGACTACGGGCACCGGGGAGCTGTTTTTT
CDR3 protein: CASSQPGTTGTGELFF

J gene: TRBJ2-3
D gene: TRBD2
V gene: TRBV20-1
clone size: .
CDR3 DNA: TGCAGTGCCCTCCCCTTTCGGGAGGGCCGTGATACGCAGTATTTT
CDR3 protein: CSALPFREGRDTQYF

J gene: TRBJ2-7
D gene: .
V gene: TRBV6-1
clone size: .
CDR3 DNA: TGTGCCAGCAGTATACAGGGTCGGGTATACGAGCAGTACTTC
CDR3 protein: CASSIQGRVYEQYF

J gene: TRBJ2-1
D gene: .
V gene: TRBV6-4
clone size: medium-sized
CDR3 DNA: TGTGCCAGCAGTGATCGACAGGGAGGGGGCAATGAGCAGTTCTTC
CDR3 protein: CASSDRQGGGNEQFF

J gene: TRBJ2-2
D gene: TRBD2
V gene: TRBV2
clone size: medium-sized
CDR3 DNA: TGTGCCAGCAGGGGCCAGACTAGCGGGAGAGCAGGGACCGGGGAGCTGTTTTTT
CDR3 protein: CASRGQTSGRAGTGELFF

J gene: TRBJ1-2
D gene: .
V gene: TRBV2
clone size: .
CDR3 DNA: TGTGCCAGCGTTGCTGAGAGGGACTATGGCTACACCTTC
CDR3 protein: CASVAERDYGYTF

J gene: TRBJ2-3
D gene: TRBD2
V gene: TRBV2
clone size: .
CDR3 DNA: TGTGCCAGCAGTCCTATCGGACTAGCGGGGGGGATAGATACGCAGTATTTT
CDR3 protein: CASSPIGLAGGIDTQYF

J gene: TRBJ2-6
D gene: TRBD2
V gene: TRBV6-1
clone size: .
CDR3 DNA: TGTGCAATCGGACTAGCGGGAGCCACCTCTGGGGCCAACGTCCTGACCTTC
CDR3 protein: CAIGLAGATSGANVLTF

J gene: TRBJ2-3
D gene: TRBD2
V gene: TRBV24-1
clone size: .
CDR3 DNA: TGTGCCACCAGTGATTTAACAGCGGGGGGGACAGATACGCAGTATTTT
CDR3 protein: CATSDLTAGGTDTQYF

J gene: TRBJ1-1
D gene: .
V gene: TRBV30
clone size: medium-sized
CDR3 DNA: TGTGCCTGGAGTGTAAATCTCACCCCGAAGGGAGCTTTCTTT
CDR3 protein: CAWSVNLTPKGAFF

J gene: TRBJ2-5
D gene: .
V gene: TRBV20-1
clone size: many
CDR3 DNA: TGCAGTGCTTCGCAGACCCTAGGAAAAGAGACCCAGTACTTC
CDR3 protein: CSASQTLGKETQYF

J gene: TRBJ1-5
D gene: .
V gene: TRBV30
clone size: .
CDR3 DNA: TGTGCCTGGGGTGTAAGCAATCAGCCCCAGCATTTT
CDR3 protein: CAWGVSNQPQHF